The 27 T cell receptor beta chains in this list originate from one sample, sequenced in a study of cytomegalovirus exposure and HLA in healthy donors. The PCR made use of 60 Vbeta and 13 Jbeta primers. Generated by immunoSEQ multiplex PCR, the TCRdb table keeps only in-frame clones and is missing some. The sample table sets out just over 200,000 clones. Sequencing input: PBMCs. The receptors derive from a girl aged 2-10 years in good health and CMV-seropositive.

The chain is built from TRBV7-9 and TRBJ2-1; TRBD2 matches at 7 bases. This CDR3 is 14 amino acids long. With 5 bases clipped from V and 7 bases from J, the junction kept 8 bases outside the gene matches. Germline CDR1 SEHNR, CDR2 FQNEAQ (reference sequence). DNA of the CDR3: TGTGCCAGCAGCGGCGCTAGCGGTCTTAATGAGCAGTTCTTC. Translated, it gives CASSGASGLNEQFF.

Here the CDR3 reads CASSLDTSGRAGAGELFF. CDR3 nucleotides: TGTGCCAGTAGCCTCGACACTAGCGGGAGGGCCGGGGCCGGGGAGCTGTTTTTT. V gene TRBV19 combines with J gene TRBJ2-2, with 13 bases matching TRBD2. CDR3 length equals 18 residues. V lost 6 bases, J lost 6 bases, and 13 bases stayed unmatched. Germline V gene data show CDR1 as LNHDA and CDR2 as SQIVND (reference sequence).

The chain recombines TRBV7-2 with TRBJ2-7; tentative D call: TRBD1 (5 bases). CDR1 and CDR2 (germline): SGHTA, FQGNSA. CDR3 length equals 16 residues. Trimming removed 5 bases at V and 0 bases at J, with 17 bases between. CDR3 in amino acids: CASSLDSPLNSYEQYF. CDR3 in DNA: TGTGCCAGCAGCCTTGACAGCCCGCTCAACTCCTACGAGCAGTACTTC.

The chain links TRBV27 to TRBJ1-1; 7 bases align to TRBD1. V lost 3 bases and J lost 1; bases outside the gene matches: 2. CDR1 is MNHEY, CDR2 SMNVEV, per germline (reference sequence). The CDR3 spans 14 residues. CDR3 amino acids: CASSLDRTNTEAFF. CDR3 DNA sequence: TGTGCCAGCAGTTTGGACAGGACGAACACTGAAGCTTTCTTT.

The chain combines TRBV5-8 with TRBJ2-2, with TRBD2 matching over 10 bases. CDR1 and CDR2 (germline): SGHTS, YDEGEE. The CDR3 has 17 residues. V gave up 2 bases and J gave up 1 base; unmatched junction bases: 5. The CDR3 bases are TGTGCCAGCAGCTTTCCCATAGCGGGAGGGAACACCGGGGAGCTGTTTTTT. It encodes CASSFPIAGGNTGELFF.

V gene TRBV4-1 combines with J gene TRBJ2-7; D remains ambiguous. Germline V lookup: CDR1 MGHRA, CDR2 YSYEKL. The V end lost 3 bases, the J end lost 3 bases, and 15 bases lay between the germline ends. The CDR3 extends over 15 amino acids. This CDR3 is CASSHPVGRNYEQYF. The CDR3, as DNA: TGCGCCAGCAGCCACCCGGTGGGCAGGAACTACGAGCAGTACTTC.

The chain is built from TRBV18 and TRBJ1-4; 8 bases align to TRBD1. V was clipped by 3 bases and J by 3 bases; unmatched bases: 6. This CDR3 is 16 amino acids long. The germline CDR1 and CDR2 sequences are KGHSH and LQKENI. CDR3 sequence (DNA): TGTGCCAGCTCACCGTTCGGACAGGGATCTAATGAAAAACTGTTTTTT. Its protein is CASSPFGQGSNEKLFF. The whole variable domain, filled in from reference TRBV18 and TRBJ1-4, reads NAGVMQNPRHLVRRRGQEARLRCSPMKGHSHVYWYRQLPEEGLKFMVYLQKENIIDESGMPKERFSAEFPKEGPSILRIQQVVRGDSAAYFCASSPFGQGSNEKLFFGSGTQLSVL.

CDR3 nucleotide sequence: TGCGCCAGCAGCGAAATGCGGGAGGGCGTCACCGGGGAGCTGTTTTTT. It translates to CASSEMREGVTGELFF. The chain is built from TRBV5-1 and TRBJ2-2; 9 positions match TRBD2. Trimming took 4 bases from V and 4 from J; bases not matched to a gene: 8. The germline V gene encodes CDR1 SGHRS and CDR2 YFSETQ. This CDR3 comprises 16 residues. Full variable domain (missing parts from reference TRBV5-1 and TRBJ2-2): KAGVTQTPRYLIKTRGQQVTLSCSPISGHRSVSWYQQTPGQGLQFLFEYFSETQRNKGNFPGRFSGRQFSNSRSEMNVSTLELGDSALYLCASSEMREGVTGELFFGEGSRLTVL.

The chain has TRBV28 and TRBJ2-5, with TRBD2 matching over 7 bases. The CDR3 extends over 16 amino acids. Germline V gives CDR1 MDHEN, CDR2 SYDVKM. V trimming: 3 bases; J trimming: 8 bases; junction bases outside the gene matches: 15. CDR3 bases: TGTGCCAGCAGTTTCATACTCGGGGACTACGCGGATACCCAGTACTTC. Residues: CASSFILGDYADTQYF.

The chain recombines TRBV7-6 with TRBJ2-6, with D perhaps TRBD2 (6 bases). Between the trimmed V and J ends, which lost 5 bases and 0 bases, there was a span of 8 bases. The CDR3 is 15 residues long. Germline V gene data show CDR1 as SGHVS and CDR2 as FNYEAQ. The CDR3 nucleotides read TGTGCCAGCAGCCAGGGAGGCTCTGGGGCCAACGTCCTGACTTTC. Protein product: CASSQGGSGANVLTF. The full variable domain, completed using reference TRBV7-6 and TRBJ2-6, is GAGVSQSPRYKVTKRGQDVALRCDPISGHVSLYWYRQALGQGPEFLTYFNYEAQQDKSGLPNDRFSAERPEGSISTLTIQRTEQRDSAMYRCASSQGGSGANVLTFGAGSRLTVL.

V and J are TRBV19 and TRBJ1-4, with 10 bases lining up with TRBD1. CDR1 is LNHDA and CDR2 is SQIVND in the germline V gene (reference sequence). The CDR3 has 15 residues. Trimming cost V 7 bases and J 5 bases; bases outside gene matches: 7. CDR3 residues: CASTPRGQGNEKLFF. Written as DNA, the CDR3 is TGTGCCAGTACCCCACGGGGACAGGGGAATGAAAAACTGTTTTTT.

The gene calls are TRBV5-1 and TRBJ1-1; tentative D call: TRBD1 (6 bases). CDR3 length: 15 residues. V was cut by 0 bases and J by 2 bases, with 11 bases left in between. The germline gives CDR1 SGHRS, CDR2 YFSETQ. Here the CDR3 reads CASSLVGQINTEAFF. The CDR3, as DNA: TGCGCCAGCAGCTTGGTCGGACAGATAAACACTGAAGCTTTCTTT.

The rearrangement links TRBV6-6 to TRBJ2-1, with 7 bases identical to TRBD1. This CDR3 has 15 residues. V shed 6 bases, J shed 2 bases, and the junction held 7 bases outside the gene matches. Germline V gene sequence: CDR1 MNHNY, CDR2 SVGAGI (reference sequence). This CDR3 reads CASSSRQGAYNEQFF. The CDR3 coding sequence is TGTGCCAGCAGCTCGCGACAGGGAGCCTACAATGAGCAGTTCTTC.

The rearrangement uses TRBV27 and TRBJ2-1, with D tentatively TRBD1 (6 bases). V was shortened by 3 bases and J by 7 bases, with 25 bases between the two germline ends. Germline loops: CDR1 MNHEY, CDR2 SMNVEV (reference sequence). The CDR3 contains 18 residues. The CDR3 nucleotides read TGTGCCAGCAGTTTCCCCCCCTTAGGGGGAGCCCCGTCTAATGAGCAGTTCTTC. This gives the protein CASSFPPLGGAPSNEQFF.

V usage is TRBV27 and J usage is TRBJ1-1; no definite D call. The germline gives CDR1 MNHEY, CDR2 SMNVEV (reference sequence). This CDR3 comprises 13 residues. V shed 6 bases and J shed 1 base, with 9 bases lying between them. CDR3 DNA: TGTGCCAGCAGCCAGACAAGGAACACTGAAGCTTTCTTT. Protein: CASSQTRNTEAFF.

Here the CDR3 DNA reads TGTGCCAGCAGTGATGGGGCAGGGAAAGCTTTCTTT. This codes for CASSDGAGKAFF. This chain uses TRBV25-1 with TRBJ1-1; D is perhaps TRBD1 (5 bases). The CDR3 length is 12 residues. Germline V gene sequence: CDR1 MGHDK, CDR2 SYGVNS. V was trimmed by 3 bases and J by 9 bases, leaving 11 bases between them.

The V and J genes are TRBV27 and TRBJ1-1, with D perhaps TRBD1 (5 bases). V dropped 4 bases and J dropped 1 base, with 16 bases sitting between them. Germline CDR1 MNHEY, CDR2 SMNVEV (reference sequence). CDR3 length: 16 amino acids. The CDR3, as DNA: TGTGCCAGCAGTTCGTCAGGGTCCCTGGAGAACACTGAAGCTTTCTTT. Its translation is CASSSSGSLENTEAFF.

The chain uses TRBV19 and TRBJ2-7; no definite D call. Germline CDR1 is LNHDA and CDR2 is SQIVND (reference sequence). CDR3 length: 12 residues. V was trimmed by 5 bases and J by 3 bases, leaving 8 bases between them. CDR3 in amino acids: CASSSVFYEQYF. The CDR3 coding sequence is TGTGCCAGTAGTTCAGTTTTCTACGAGCAGTACTTC.

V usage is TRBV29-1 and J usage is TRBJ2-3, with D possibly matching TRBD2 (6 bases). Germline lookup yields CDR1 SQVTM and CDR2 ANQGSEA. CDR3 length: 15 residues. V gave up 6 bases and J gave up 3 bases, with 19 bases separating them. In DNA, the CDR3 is TGCAGCGTGCGGGGACTTAGAGGGGAAACAGATACGCAGTATTTT. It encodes CSVRGLRGETDTQYF.

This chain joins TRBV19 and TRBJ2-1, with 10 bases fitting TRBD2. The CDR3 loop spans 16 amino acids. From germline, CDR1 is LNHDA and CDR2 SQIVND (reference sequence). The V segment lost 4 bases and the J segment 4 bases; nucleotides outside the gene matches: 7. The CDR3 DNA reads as TGTGCCAGTAGTAAAAATGGACTAGCGGAATACAATGAGCAGTTCTTC. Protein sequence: CASSKNGLAEYNEQFF.

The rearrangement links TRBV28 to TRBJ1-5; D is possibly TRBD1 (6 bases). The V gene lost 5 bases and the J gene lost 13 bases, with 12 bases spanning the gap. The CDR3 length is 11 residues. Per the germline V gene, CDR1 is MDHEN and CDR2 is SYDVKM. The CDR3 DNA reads TGTGCCAGCAGTATCACGACAGGTCAGCATTTT. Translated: CASSITTGQHF.

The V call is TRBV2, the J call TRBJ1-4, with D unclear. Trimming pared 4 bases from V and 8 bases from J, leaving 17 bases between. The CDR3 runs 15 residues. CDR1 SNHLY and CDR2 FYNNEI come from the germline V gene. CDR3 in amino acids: CASSAEPPAGEKLFF. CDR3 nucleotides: TGTGCCAGCAGTGCGGAACCTCCCGCGGGCGAAAAACTGTTTTTT.

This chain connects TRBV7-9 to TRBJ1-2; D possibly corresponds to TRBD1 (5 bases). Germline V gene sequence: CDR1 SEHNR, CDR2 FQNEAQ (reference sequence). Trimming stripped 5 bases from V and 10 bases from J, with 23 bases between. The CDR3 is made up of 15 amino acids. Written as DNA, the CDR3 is TGTGCCAGCAGCCATGGGGCAGGGCAACCTATGTCCTACACCTTC. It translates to CASSHGAGQPMSYTF.

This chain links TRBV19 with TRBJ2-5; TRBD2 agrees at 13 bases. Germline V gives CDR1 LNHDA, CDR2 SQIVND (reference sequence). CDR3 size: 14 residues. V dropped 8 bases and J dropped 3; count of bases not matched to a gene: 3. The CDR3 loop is CASRTSGSEETQYF. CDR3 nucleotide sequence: TGTGCCAGTCGGACTAGCGGGAGTGAAGAGACCCAGTACTTC.

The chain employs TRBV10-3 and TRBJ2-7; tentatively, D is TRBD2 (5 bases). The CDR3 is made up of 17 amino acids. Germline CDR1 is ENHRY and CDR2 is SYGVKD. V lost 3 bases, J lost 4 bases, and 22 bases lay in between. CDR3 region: CAISDIRGGGGLYEQYF. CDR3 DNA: TGTGCCATCAGTGATATAAGAGGAGGAGGCGGCCTTTACGAGCAGTACTTC.

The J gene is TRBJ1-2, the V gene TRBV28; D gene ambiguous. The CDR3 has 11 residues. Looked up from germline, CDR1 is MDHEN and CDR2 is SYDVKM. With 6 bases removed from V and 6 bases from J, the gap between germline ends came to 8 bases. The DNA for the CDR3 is TGTGCCAGCAGGGAGTACAATGGCTACACCTTC. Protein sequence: CASREYNGYTF.

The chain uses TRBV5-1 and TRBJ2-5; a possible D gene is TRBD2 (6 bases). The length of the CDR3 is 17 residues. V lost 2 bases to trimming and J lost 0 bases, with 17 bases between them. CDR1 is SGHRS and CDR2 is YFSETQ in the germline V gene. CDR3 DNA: TGCGCCAGCAGCTTCGGGGGAGCGGGCTTGGACCAAGAGACCCAGTACTTC. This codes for CASSFGGAGLDQETQYF.